The present TCR beta chain was sequenced within a study of T cell changes during pregnancy in multiple sclerosis. The table lists this clone with a few counts. Germline-derived CDR1 and CDR2 are MNHNS and SASEGT. The V gene end was trimmed by 2 bases and the J gene end by 6 bases; junction bases not matched to a gene: 9. The CDR3 covers 15 residues. Assay: immunoSEQ multiplex PCR; the TCRdb copy retains only in-frame clones and omits some. The sample shows about 24,000 clones, over 85% of them seen only once. V gene TRBV6-1 combines with J gene TRBJ1-2, with 7 bases fitting TRBD1. Sequenced material: CD8+ T cells from peripheral blood mononuclear cells, taken in the third trimester of pregnancy. The source is a female donor in good health, enrolled as a control in a pregnancy study. CDR3 protein: CASSEQAGGADGYTF. As DNA, the CDR3 is TGTGCCAGCAGTGAACAAGCAGGGGGAGCGGATGGCTACACCTTC.